What follows are 9 T cell receptor beta chains derived from one specimen sequenced in a study of shared clonotypes between healthy human individuals. As defined, naive CD8 cells were CD45RO-negative and positively selected for CCR7, with terminally differentiated effector memory CD45RA+ cells excluded. This table comes from immunoSEQ multiplex PCR, and its TCRdb copy is limited to in-frame clones, with some not included. The table lists hundreds of thousands of clones, approximately 96% of them singletons. Material: naive CD8+ T cells sorted from blood. These receptors originate from a woman in her twenties or thirties in good health.

The chain carries TRBV6-1 and TRBJ2-7, with D possibly being TRBD1 or TRBD2 (6 bases each). The germline V and J ends were trimmed by 4 bases and 6 bases, with 10 bases remaining between them. In germline, CDR1 is MNHNS, CDR2 SASEGT. The CDR3 has 12 amino acids. CDR3 sequence reads: CASSGGAGEQYF. CDR3 nucleotides: TGTGCCAGCAGTGGGGGGGCGGGCGAGCAGTACTTC.

The J gene is TRBJ2-7, the V gene TRBV28; TRBD1 matches at 8 bases. Trimming at V came to 3 bases and at J to 7 bases, leaving 8 bases not matched to a gene. CDR1 and CDR2 (germline): MDHEN, SYDVKM. CDR3 length: 14 residues. CDR3 loop: CASSLSTGGREQYF. Written as DNA, the CDR3 is TGTGCCAGCAGTTTGTCTACAGGGGGAAGAGAGCAGTACTTC.

This chain uses TRBV13 with TRBJ2-7; 8 bases agree with TRBD1. Trimming removed 2 bases from V and 1 base from J; junction bases left unmatched: 4. Germline V gives CDR1 PRHDT, CDR2 FYEKMQ (reference sequence). The CDR3 is 15 residues long. The CDR3 region is CASSLPGQASYEQYF. CDR3 DNA: TGTGCCAGCAGCTTACCGGGACAGGCTTCCTACGAGCAGTACTTC.

The V call is TRBV5-6, the J call TRBJ2-2; no reliable D call. Germline loops: CDR1 SGHDT, CDR2 YYEEEE. This CDR3 has 14 residues. With 0 bases removed from V and 7 bases from J, the gap between germline ends came to 10 bases. In DNA form, the CDR3 reads TGTGCCAGCAGCTTGGCCTGGACCGGCGGGGAGCTGTTTTTT. Translating gives CASSLAWTGGELFF.

J is TRBJ1-1 and V is TRBV5-4, with D maybe TRBD1 (5 bases). This CDR3 contains 15 residues. With 0 bases removed from V and 5 bases from J, the gap between germline ends came to 14 bases. The germline gives CDR1 SGHNT, CDR2 YYREEE (reference sequence). The CDR3 loop reads CASSLGGVGWTEAFF. CDR3 nucleotide sequence: TGTGCCAGCAGCTTGGGGGGGGTAGGGTGGACTGAAGCTTTCTTT.

Note on this clone: Other nucleotide sequences from this sample produce the same CDR3. The CDR3 here is CASSVGGHTEAFF. CDR3 bases: TGTGCCAGCAGCGTAGGAGGGCACACTGAAGCTTTCTTT. The chain is built from TRBV9 and TRBJ1-1, with D unclear. The CDR3 sequence is 13 residues long. The V end was cut by 0 bases, the J end by 3 bases, with 6 bases between. Per germline, CDR1 SGDLS and CDR2 YYNGEE.

V is TRBV6-5 and J is TRBJ2-3; TRBD1 is a possible D gene (5 bases). CDR1 and CDR2 (germline): MNHEY, SVGAGI. The V end was cut by 0 bases, the J end by 0 bases, with 10 bases between. There are 16 residues in the CDR3. The chain's CDR3 is CASSYSSGSSTDTQYF. DNA for the CDR3: TGTGCCAGCAGTTACTCTTCAGGGTCGAGCACAGATACGCAGTATTTT.

Only a few counts were recorded for this clone. The V call is TRBV13, the J call TRBJ2-2; TRBD2 agrees at 8 bases. Germline CDR1 reads PRHDT; CDR2 reads FYEKMQ (reference sequence). The V and J ends lost 8 bases and 7 bases, in that order; junction bases with no gene match: 0. The CDR3 extends over 11 amino acids. This CDR3 is CASAGGGELFF. In DNA, the CDR3 is TGTGCCAGCGCGGGAGGCGGGGAGCTGTTTTTT.

This clone was seen once. The V call is TRBV5-6, the J call TRBJ1-1; the D gene is possibly TRBD1 (5 bases). Germline CDR1 and CDR2: SGHDT and YYEEEE. The CDR3 has 14 residues. Trimming cost V 2 bases and J 4 bases, with 12 bases left between them. The CDR3 spells CASSFGGGITEAFF. The CDR3 nucleotides read TGTGCCAGCAGCTTTGGGGGAGGGATCACTGAAGCTTTCTTT.